This TCR beta chain was captured in a study of T cell repertoires in cytomegalovirus infection. Background on the study: Public TCR beta signatures were indicative of both CMV infection and a matching HLA type.

In the case of this clonotype: Its antigen is unknown.

TCRdb called the reads again in MiXCR, with one record for every CDR3 protein. The sample lists about 830,000 distinct CDR3 sequences, about 33% seen once, with 9.5% to 15% in the top ten. General observations from the study: CMV-specific TCR beta clonotypes restricted by HLA-C dominated the ex vivo response. The cumulative frequency of public TCR beta families distinguished individuals who carried CMV together with the relevant HLA.

CDR3 size: 17 residues. Trimming pared 1 base from V and 1 base from J, leaving 14 bases between. Germline V gives CDR1 SNHLY, CDR2 FYNNEI. The rearrangement uses TRBV2 and TRBJ1-5, with D maybe TRBD1 (6 bases). This sample comprised cultured CD8+ T cells from PBMCs, obtained from culture after CMV antigen stimulation. This clonotype originated in a human donor in good health (CMV status not recorded). Some clones in this sample may be carry-over from other donors' samples. The DNA for the CDR3 is TGTGCCAGCAGTGAAGGGTGGACAGACATGAGCAATCAGCCCCAGCATTTT. It encodes CASSEGWTDMSNQPQHF.